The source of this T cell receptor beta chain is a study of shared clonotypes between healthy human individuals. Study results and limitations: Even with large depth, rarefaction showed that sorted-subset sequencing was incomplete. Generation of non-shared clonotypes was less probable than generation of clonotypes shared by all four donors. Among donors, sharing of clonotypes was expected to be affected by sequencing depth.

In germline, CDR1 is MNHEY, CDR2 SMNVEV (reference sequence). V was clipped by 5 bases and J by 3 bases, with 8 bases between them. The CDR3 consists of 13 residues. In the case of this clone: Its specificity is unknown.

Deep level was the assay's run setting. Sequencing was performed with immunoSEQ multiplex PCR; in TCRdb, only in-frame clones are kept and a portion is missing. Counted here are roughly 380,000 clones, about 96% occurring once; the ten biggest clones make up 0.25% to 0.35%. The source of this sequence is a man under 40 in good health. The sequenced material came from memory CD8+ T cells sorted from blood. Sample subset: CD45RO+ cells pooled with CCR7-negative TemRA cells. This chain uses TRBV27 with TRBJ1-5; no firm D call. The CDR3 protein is CASSPTLNQPQHF. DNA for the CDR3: TGTGCCAGCAGTCCCACCCTCAATCAGCCCCAGCATTTT.